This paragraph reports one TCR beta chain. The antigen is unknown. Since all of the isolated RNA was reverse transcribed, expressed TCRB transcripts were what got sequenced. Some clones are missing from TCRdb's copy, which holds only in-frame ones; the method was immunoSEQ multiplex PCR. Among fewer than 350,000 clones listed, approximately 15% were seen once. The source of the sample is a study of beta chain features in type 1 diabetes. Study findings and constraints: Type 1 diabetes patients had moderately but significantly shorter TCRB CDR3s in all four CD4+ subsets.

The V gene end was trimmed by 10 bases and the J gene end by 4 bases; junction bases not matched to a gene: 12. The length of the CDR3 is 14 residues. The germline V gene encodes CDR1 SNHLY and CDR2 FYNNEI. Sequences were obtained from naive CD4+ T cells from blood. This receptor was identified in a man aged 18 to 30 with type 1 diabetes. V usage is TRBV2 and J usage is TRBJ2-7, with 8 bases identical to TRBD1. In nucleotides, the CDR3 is TGTGCCACCCGGACAGGGTCTACGATATACGAGCAGTACTTC. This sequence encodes CATRTGSTIYEQYF. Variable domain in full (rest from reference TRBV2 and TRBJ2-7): EPEVTQTPSHQVTQMGQEVILRCVPISNHLYFYWYRQILGQKVEFLVSFYNNEISEKSEIFDDQFSVERPDGSNFTLKIRSTKLEDSAMYFCATRTGSTIYEQYFGPGTRLTVT.